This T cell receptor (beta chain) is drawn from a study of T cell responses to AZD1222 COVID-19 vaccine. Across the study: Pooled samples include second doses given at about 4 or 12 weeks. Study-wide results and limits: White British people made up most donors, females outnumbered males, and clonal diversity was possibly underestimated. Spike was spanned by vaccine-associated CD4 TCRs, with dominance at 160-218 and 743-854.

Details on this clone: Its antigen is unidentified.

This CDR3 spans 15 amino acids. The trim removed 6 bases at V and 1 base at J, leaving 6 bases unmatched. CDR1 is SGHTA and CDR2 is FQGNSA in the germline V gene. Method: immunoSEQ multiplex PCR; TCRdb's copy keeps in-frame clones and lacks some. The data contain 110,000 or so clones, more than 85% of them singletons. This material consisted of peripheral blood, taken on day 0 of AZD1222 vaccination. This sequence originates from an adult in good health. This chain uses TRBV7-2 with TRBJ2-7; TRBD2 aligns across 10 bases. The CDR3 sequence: CASRVLAGESYEQYF. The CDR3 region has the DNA TGTGCCAGCAGAGTTCTAGCGGGGGAGTCCTACGAGCAGTACTTC.